The clone carrying this TCR beta chain was detected a few times. What it recognizes is unknown. The sample is drawn from a study of T cells after yellow fever vaccination. Study observations and caveats: Clonotypes shared by both compartments, CD4 and CD8, made up a small share.

TCRdb itself ran the 5' RACE reads through MiXCR, one entry per CDR3 protein. The table lists some 500,000 distinct CDR3 sequences, roughly 13% of them singletons. CDR3 size: 15 residues. The germline V gene has CDR1 SEHNR and CDR2 FQNEAQ (reference sequence). Trimming shortened V by 0 bases and J by 7 bases, and 13 bases separated the two germline ends. The genes are TRBV7-9 and TRBJ2-1, with TRBD1 as a possible D gene (6 bases). The sample consisted of PBMCs, taken on the day of the yellow fever booster vaccination. This TCR was recovered from a man aged 25 to 40 who received the YFV17D yellow fever vaccine. The CDR3 sequence is CASSLAWGPKNEQFF. CDR3 in DNA: TGTGCCAGCAGCTTAGCGTGGGGGCCAAAGAATGAGCAGTTCTTC. Combining the CDR3 with reference TRBV7-9 and TRBJ2-1 gives the whole variable domain DTGVSQNPRHKITKRGQNVTFRCDPISEHNRLYWYRQTLGQGPEFLTYFQNEAQLEKSRLLSDRFSAERPKGSFSTLEIQRTEQGDSAMYLCASSLAWGPKNEQFFGPGTRLTVL.